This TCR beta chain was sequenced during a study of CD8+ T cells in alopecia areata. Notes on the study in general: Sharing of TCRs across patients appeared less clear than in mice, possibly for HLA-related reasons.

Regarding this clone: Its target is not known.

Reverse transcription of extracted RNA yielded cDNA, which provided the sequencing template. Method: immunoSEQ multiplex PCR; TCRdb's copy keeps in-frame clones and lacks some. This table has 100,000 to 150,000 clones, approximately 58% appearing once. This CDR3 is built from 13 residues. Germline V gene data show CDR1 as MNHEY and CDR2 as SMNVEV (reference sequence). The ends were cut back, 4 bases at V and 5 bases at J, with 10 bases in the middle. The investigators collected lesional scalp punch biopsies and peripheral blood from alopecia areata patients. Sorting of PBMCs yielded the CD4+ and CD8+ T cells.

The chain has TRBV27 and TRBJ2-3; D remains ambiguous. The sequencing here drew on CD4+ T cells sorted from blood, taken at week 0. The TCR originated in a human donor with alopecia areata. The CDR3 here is CASSSMGRDTQYF. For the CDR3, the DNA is TGTGCCAGCAGTTCCATGGGCAGAGATACGCAGTATTTT.